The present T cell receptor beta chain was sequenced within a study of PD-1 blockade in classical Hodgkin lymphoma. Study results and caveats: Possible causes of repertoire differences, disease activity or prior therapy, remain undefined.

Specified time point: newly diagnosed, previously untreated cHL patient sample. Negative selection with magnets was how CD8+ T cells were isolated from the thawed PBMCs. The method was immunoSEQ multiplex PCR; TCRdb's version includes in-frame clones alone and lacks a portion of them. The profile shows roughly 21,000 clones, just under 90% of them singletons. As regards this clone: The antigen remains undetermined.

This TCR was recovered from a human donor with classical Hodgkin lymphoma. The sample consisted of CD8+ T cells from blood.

The CDR3 spells CASSAPGQADTEAFF. The CDR3 nucleotides are TGTGCCAGCAGTGCACCGGGACAGGCGGACACTGAAGCTTTCTTT. The V gene is TRBV6-5, the J gene TRBJ1-1; TRBD1 matches at 8 bases. CDR1 is MNHEY, CDR2 SVGAGI, per germline. The CDR3 runs to 15 residues. V was pared by 5 bases and J by 3 bases, with 8 bases of the junction left unmatched.